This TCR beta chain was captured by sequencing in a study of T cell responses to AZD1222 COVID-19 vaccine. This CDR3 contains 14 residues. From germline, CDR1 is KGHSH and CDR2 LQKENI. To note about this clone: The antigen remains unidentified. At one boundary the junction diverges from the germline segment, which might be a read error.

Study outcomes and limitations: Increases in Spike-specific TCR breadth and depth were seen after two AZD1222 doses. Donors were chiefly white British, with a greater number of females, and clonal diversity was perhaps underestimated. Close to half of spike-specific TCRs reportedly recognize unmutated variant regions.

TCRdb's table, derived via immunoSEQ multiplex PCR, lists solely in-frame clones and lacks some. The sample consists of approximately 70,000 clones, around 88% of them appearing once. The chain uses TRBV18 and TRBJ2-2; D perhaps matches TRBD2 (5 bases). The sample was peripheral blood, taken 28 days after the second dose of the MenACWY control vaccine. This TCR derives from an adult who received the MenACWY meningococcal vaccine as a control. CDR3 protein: CASSTRGATEELFF. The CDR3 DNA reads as TGTGCCAGCTCCACACGGGGAGCTACCGAGGAGCTGTTTTTT.